These 21 T cell receptor beta chains came from one sample sequenced in a study of T cell changes during pregnancy in multiple sclerosis. Repertoires were generated with immunoSEQ multiplex PCR, while TCRdb's copy carries only in-frame clones and drops some. The sample yields 60,000 or so clones, approximately 90% seen once. Sample: peripheral blood, taken in the first trimester of pregnancy. These receptors originate from a female donor in good health, enrolled as a control in a pregnancy study.

The V gene is TRBV9, the J gene TRBJ2-2; perhaps TRBD2 as D (6 bases). The germline V gene has CDR1 SGDLS and CDR2 YYNGEE. V was shortened by 3 bases and J by 3 bases, with 12 bases between the two germline ends. The CDR3 runs to 15 residues. CDR3 in DNA: TGTGCCAGCAGCGCAGCCGGGACTTACACCGGGGAGCTGTTTTTT. Protein product: CASSAAGTYTGELFF.

The chain employs TRBV5-8 and TRBJ1-6, with D unclear. CDR3 length: 14 residues. The V gene's germline CDR1 is SGHTS and CDR2 YDEGEE. Trimming took off 0 bases at V and 8 bases at J, with 9 bases between the two ends. The CDR3 DNA reads as TGTGCCAGCAGCTTGGGGGCAGGCCATTCACCCCTCCACTTT. It yields the protein CASSLGAGHSPLHF.

The rearrangement links TRBV7-2 to TRBJ1-1; no definite D call. This CDR3 contains 14 residues. The germline V gene has CDR1 SGHTA and CDR2 FQGNSA. Trimming shortened V by 7 bases and J by 2 bases, and 14 bases separated the two germline ends. The CDR3 coding sequence is TGTGCCAGCACCCTGGGTGGGCTTAACACTGAAGCTTTCTTT. Encoded protein: CASTLGGLNTEAFF.

This clone was seen a single time. CDR3 residues: CASSLFPTATNEQYF. As DNA, the CDR3 is TGTGCCAGCAGCCTTTTCCCCACCGCTACGAACGAGCAGTACTTC. The gene calls are TRBV5-6 and TRBJ2-7, with D hard to call. This CDR3 is built from 15 residues. Trimming removed 4 bases at V and 5 bases at J, with 19 bases between. Germline V gene lookup returns CDR1 SGHDT and CDR2 YYEEEE. The entire variable domain, with the rest obtained from reference TRBV5-6 and TRBJ2-7, is as follows: DAGVTQSPTHLIKTRGQQVTLRCSPKSGHDTVSWYQQALGQGPQFIFQYYEEEERQRGNFPDRFSGHQFPNYSSELNVNALLLGDSALYLCASSLFPTATNEQYFGPGTRLTVT.

V usage is TRBV30 and J usage is TRBJ1-5, with D unresolved. The V gene's germline CDR1 is GTSNPN and CDR2 SVGIG (reference sequence). The CDR3 loop spans 14 amino acids. Trimming took off 5 bases at V and 6 bases at J, with 17 bases between the two ends. The CDR3 DNA reads as TGTGCCTGGTCCCTCTCCTGGGGAGTTCAGCCCCAGCATTTT. The encoded protein is CAWSLSWGVQPQHF.

The chain combines TRBV5-1 with TRBJ2-2; 8 nucleotides line up with TRBD2. CDR1 and CDR2 from the germline V gene are SGHRS and YFSETQ. J gave up 5 bases and V 3 bases, and 9 bases lay outside the gene matches. CDR3 length equals 16 residues. DNA of the CDR3: TGCGCCAGCAGCTCTCCGGGACTAGGGTCAACCGGGGAGCTGTTTTTT. Translation: CASSSPGLGSTGELFF.

This chain joins TRBV7-3 and TRBJ2-5, with 9 bases fitting TRBD1. The CDR3 has 14 amino acids. Trimming at V came to 5 bases and at J to 4 bases, leaving 5 bases not matched to a gene. Germline-derived CDR1 and CDR2 are SGHTA and FQGTGA. CDR3 protein: CASSKTGGGETQYF. The CDR3 DNA reads TGTGCCAGCAGCAAGACAGGGGGAGGAGAGACCCAGTACTTC. Full variable domain (outside the CDR3, taken from reference TRBV7-3 and TRBJ2-5): GAGVSQTPSNKVTEKGKYVELRCDPISGHTALYWYRQSLGQGPEFLIYFQGTGAADDSGLPNDRFFAVRPEGSVSTLKIQRTERGDSAVYLCASSKTGGGETQYFGPGTRLLVL.

The gene calls are TRBV20-1 and TRBJ1-1; D gene uncertain. The CDR3 covers 11 residues. Trimming cost V 6 bases and J 3 bases, with 8 bases left between them. Germline V gives CDR1 DFQATT, CDR2 SNEGSKA (reference sequence). The CDR3 coding sequence is TGCAGTGCCCCCGCAGACACTGAAGCTTTCTTT. Translating gives CSAPADTEAFF.

The chain links TRBV4-1 to TRBJ1-4, with TRBD1 identical over 11 bases. CDR1 MGHRA and CDR2 YSYEKL come from the germline V gene. V trimming: 0 bases; J trimming: 2 bases; junction bases outside the gene matches: 11. The CDR3 is 20 residues long. CDR3 sequence: CASSQDRGTGGRGTNEKLFF. Written as DNA, the CDR3 is TGCGCCAGCAGCCAAGATCGCGGGACAGGGGGACGAGGGACTAATGAAAAACTGTTTTTT.

The chain couples TRBV4-1 to TRBJ2-1; 10 bases align to TRBD2. Germline values: CDR1 MGHRA, CDR2 YSYEKL. This CDR3 has 17 residues. The ends lost 6 bases at V and 0 bases at J; junction bases unmatched: 8. This CDR3 is CASSYASGGRSYNEQFF. The CDR3 bases are TGCGCCAGCAGTTATGCTAGCGGGGGCCGCTCCTACAATGAGCAGTTCTTC.

This chain uses TRBV4-3 with TRBJ1-3, with D uncertain. Germline CDR1 reads LGHNA; CDR2 reads YSLEER. There are 14 residues in the CDR3. V shed 5 bases and J shed 8 bases, with 16 bases lying between them. CDR3 in amino acids: CASSAFTLGDTIYF. The CDR3 DNA reads TGCGCCAGCAGCGCTTTTACTCTCGGGGACACCATATATTTT.

This CDR3 reads CASSYRGHQPQHF. The CDR3 DNA follows: TGTGCCAGCAGTTACAGGGGGCATCAGCCCCAGCATTTT. The chain uses TRBV6-8 and TRBJ1-5; 7 positions match TRBD1. This CDR3 is built from 13 residues. J was trimmed by 5 bases and V by 2 bases; bases with no gene match: 0. From germline, CDR1 is MNHGY and CDR2 SAAAGT.

This clone was seen just once. The rearrangement joins TRBV5-4 to TRBJ1-2; 7 positions match TRBD1. Germline V lookup: CDR1 SGHNT, CDR2 YYREEE (reference sequence). This CDR3 spans 14 amino acids. Trimming took 4 bases from V and 5 from J; bases not matched to a gene: 8. This CDR3 reads CASSPDRATYGYTF. In DNA form, the CDR3 reads TGTGCCAGCAGCCCTGACAGGGCGACATATGGCTACACCTTC.

The rearrangement joins TRBV4-2 to TRBJ2-6; 7 bases fit TRBD1. CDR1 LGHNA and CDR2 YNFKEQ come from the germline V gene. The trim removed 3 bases at V and 0 bases at J, leaving 8 bases unmatched. This CDR3 is built from 18 residues. CDR3 sequence: CASSQPGQIYSGANVLTF. The CDR3 bases are TGTGCCAGCAGCCAGCCGGGACAGATATACTCTGGGGCCAACGTCCTGACTTTC.

This chain joins TRBV7-2 and TRBJ1-1; 7 positions match TRBD1. Germline V gene data show CDR1 as SGHTA and CDR2 as FQGNSA. This CDR3 is 13 amino acids long. V was pared by 5 bases and J by 7 bases, with 7 bases of the junction left unmatched. The CDR3 sequence is CASSPVRDSEAFF. The CDR3 region has the DNA TGTGCCAGCAGCCCAGTCCGGGACAGTGAAGCTTTCTTT.

The chain recombines TRBV27 with TRBJ2-3; D perhaps matches TRBD1 (5 bases). V was cut by 5 bases and J by 6 bases, with 12 bases left in between. The CDR3 runs to 13 residues. CDR1 is MNHEY and CDR2 is SMNVEV in the germline V gene (reference sequence). CDR3 coding DNA: TGTGCCAGCAGTCGGATTAGGGGCGATACGCAGTATTTT. Its translation is CASSRIRGDTQYF.

The CDR3 region is CASSRQGMSRSNYGYTF. CDR3 coding DNA: TGTGCCAGCAGCAGACAAGGAATGAGCCGATCTAACTATGGCTACACCTTC. This chain uses TRBV11-3 with TRBJ1-2; D is uncertain. V dropped 5 bases and J dropped 0 bases, with 19 bases sitting between them. The CDR3 extends over 17 amino acids. The V gene's germline CDR1 is SGHNT and CDR2 YENEEA.

The chain links TRBV7-3 to TRBJ1-1; 10 bases align to TRBD1. The CDR3 length is 15 residues. V gave up 4 bases and J gave up 9 bases; unmatched junction bases: 11. Germline V gene sequence: CDR1 SGHTA, CDR2 FQGTGA. In nucleotides, the CDR3 is TGTGCCAGCAGCTCTGAGCCGGGACAGGGGCGGAAAGCTTTCTTT. It translates to CASSSEPGQGRKAFF.

Here the CDR3 DNA reads TGTGCCAGAATCTCCCGCCGGGAGCATCACTATGGCTACACCTTC. Protein: CARISRREHHYGYTF. The chain combines TRBV5-3 with TRBJ1-2; D gene uncertain. TRBV5-3 is an ORF, and what it does is uncertain. Trimming stripped 6 bases from V and 3 bases from J, with 18 bases between. The length of the CDR3 is 15 residues.

V and J are TRBV30 and TRBJ1-1; TRBD1 aligns across 8 bases. CDR3 length equals 14 residues. Germline CDR1 is GTSNPN and CDR2 is SVGIG (reference sequence). The junction had 4 bases not matched to a gene; V was cut back by 0 bases and J by 4 bases. CDR3 in amino acids: CAWSVSGGGTEAFF. For the CDR3, the DNA is TGTGCCTGGAGTGTGTCAGGGGGCGGCACTGAAGCTTTCTTT.

V gene TRBV7-3 combines with J gene TRBJ1-2, with 10 bases lining up with TRBD1. Germline values: CDR1 SGHTA, CDR2 FQGTGA. The CDR3 has 15 residues. V was clipped by 5 bases and J by 4 bases; unmatched bases: 7. The CDR3 spells CASSQGTGDFYGYTF. The CDR3 nucleotides read TGTGCCAGCAGCCAAGGGACAGGGGATTTCTATGGCTACACCTTC.